This T cell receptor beta chain was sequenced for a study of blood T cell repertoires in COVID-19. Study-level background: The study drew acute and convalescent COVID-19 samples from the United States, Italy and Spain. PBMCs, B-cell-depleted T cells, or T cells provided the cDNA or gDNA that made up the material.

CDR1 is LNHDA and CDR2 is SQIVND in the germline V gene (reference sequence). The CDR3 extends over 15 amino acids. The J segment lost 4 bases and the V segment lost 5 bases, leaving 7 bases of the junction unmatched. The repertoire was sequenced with immunoSEQ multiplex PCR; TCRdb's copy has only in-frame clones and lacks some. The table records approximately 220,000 clones, about 87% of them present only once. The study drew participants aged about 18 to 89 years from about two dozen US areas. Cohort 3 donors were reported recovered after two negative PCRs, clearance, or symptom resolution. The sample comprised PBMCs or T cells enriched from blood (not recorded which). J is TRBJ2-2 and V is TRBV19; 7 bases fit TRBD1. This sequence originates from a woman in her twenties or thirties who had recovered from COVID-19. This CDR3 is CASSPGQHGTGELFF. The CDR3, as DNA: TGTGCCAGTAGTCCGGGACAGCACGGCACCGGGGAGCTGTTTTTT.